The 25 T cell receptor beta chains given below trace back to one sample, sequenced in a study of blood T cells in healthy people across ages. A second roughly 7 to 11 cycle PCR used barcoded and J-beta primers. One entry per CDR3 protein results from TCRdb running MiXCR on the 5' RACE reads. The table includes over 600,000 distinct CDR3 sequences, about 21% detected once. The specimen sequenced was blood. These TCRs come from a man between 65 and 85 years old in good health.

V is TRBV4-1 and J is TRBJ2-4; D perhaps matches TRBD2 (5 bases). Germline loops: CDR1 MGHRA, CDR2 YSYEKL. CDR3 length: 17 residues. V gave up 0 bases and J gave up 5 bases, with 17 bases separating them. CDR3 in amino acids: CASSQEFGRKIENIQYF. The DNA of the CDR3 is TGCGCCAGCAGCCAAGAGTTTGGGAGAAAGATCGAAAACATTCAGTACTTC.

The chain recombines TRBV20-1 with TRBJ2-3, with D tentatively TRBD2 (5 bases). The CDR3 has 14 residues. From germline, CDR1 is DFQATT and CDR2 SNEGSKA (reference sequence). Trimming cost V 0 bases and J 1 base, with 8 bases left between them. DNA for the CDR3: TGCAGTGCTAGAGACGGGAAGGGCACAGATACGCAGTATTTT. It is translated as CSARDGKGTDTQYF.

V and J are TRBV7-9 and TRBJ2-5; TRBD2 matches at 11 bases. The better agreement between TRBJ2-1 and the DNA end casts doubt on the J call. Germline values: CDR1 SEHNR, CDR2 FQNEAQ (reference sequence). CDR3 size: 14 residues. CDR3 residues: CASSSTSGTNEQFF. In DNA, the CDR3 is TGTGCCAGCAGCTCGACTAGCGGGACCAATGAGCAGTTCTTC.

This clonotype showed up many times. This chain links TRBV15 with TRBJ2-2; D gene unclear. This CDR3 region has 17 residues. The V end was cut by 0 bases, the J end by 0 bases, with 11 bases between. CDR1 is LNHNV, CDR2 YYDKDF, per germline (reference sequence). The CDR3 sequence is CATSRDLGGTNTGELFF. The CDR3 DNA sequence: TGTGCCACCAGCAGAGATCTGGGCGGCACGAACACCGGGGAGCTGTTTTTT.

The rearrangement uses TRBV5-5 and TRBJ1-1; TRBD1 is a possible D gene (5 bases). The CDR3 covers 14 residues. Deletions cut 4 bases from V and 1 base from J, with 11 bases between. Germline V gives CDR1 SGHKS, CDR2 YYEKEE (reference sequence). The CDR3 DNA follows: TGTGCCAGCAGCCTCCGACAGACGAACACTGAAGCTTTCTTT. This codes for CASSLRQTNTEAFF.

The J gene is TRBJ1-2, the V gene TRBV29-1; TRBD1 might be the D (6 bases). The V gene's germline CDR1 is SQVTM and CDR2 ANQGSEA. This CDR3 is 14 amino acids long. V gave up 6 bases and J gave up 0 bases, with 14 bases separating them. CDR3 sequence reads: CSVGTGTSNYGYTF. The CDR3 DNA is TGCAGCGTGGGTACCGGGACATCTAACTATGGCTACACCTTC.

This clonotype was observed a handful of times. This chain links TRBV7-3 with TRBJ2-5, with 8 bases that match TRBD1. The J call is uncertain, as TRBJ2-1 better fits the DNA end. Germline-derived CDR1 and CDR2 are SGHTA and FQGTGA. CDR3 length equals 13 residues. The CDR3 loop reads CASSPDRDNEQFF. The CDR3, as DNA: TGTGCCAGCAGCCCGGACAGGGACAATGAGCAGTTCTTC.

The chain couples TRBV10-3 to TRBJ1-1; D is undetermined. CDR1 is ENHRY and CDR2 is SYGVKD in the germline V gene. This CDR3 has 14 residues. The ends were cut back, 2 bases at V and 1 base at J, with 8 bases in the middle. CDR3 protein: CAISEGRPNTEAFF. In DNA, the CDR3 is TGTGCCATCAGTGAGGGACGACCGAACACTGAAGCTTTCTTT.

Only a few counts were recorded for this clonotype. The junction and the germline gene differ at one end; a read error may be behind it. The gene calls are TRBV3-1 and TRBJ2-5, with D possibly TRBD1 on 6 matching bases. The J call may be mistaken, given a closer DNA end match to TRBJ2-7. Germline CDR1 is LGHDT and CDR2 is YNNKEL (reference sequence). The CDR3 covers 14 residues. The CDR3 nucleotides read TGTGCCAGCAGTCGACAGGCGGGCTCCCACGAGCAGTACTTC. The encoded protein is CASSRQAGSHEQYF.

The table lists this clonotype with a few counts. The rearrangement joins TRBV30 to TRBJ1-1; D is uncertain. Germline CDR1 and CDR2: GTSNPN and SVGIG (reference sequence). There are 11 residues in the CDR3. Trimming cost V 0 bases and J 7 bases, with 6 bases left between them. CDR3 sequence reads: CAWSVQIEAFF. The DNA of the CDR3 is TGTGCCTGGAGTGTGCAGATTGAAGCTTTCTTT. Drawing the rest from reference TRBV30 and TRBJ1-1, the complete variable domain is SQTIHQWPATLVQPVGSPLSLECTVEGTSNPNLYWYRQAAGRGLQLLFYSVGIGQISSEVPQNLSASRPQDRQFILSSKKLLLSDSGFYLCAWSVQIEAFFGQGTRLTVV.

This clonotype was counted a few times. Possible read error: a much larger clone is one base away. J is TRBJ2-6 and V is TRBV6-2 or TRBV6-3; the D is unclear. CDR3 length equals 15 residues. Trimming left V 2 bases short and J 2 bases short, with 7 bases between. CDR1 and CDR2 (germline): MNHEY, SVGEGT. CDR3 sequence (DNA): TGTGCCAGCAGTTACGAGGCACCTGGGGCCAACGTCCTGACTTTC. Protein product: CASSYEAPGANVLTF.

The chain employs TRBV5-4 and TRBJ2-7; TRBD2 matches 8 bases. The ends lost 3 bases at V and 1 base at J; junction bases unmatched: 3. The CDR3 runs 14 residues. Germline CDR1 and CDR2: SGHNT and YYREEE (reference sequence). For the CDR3, the DNA is TGTGCCAGCAGCTCGGGACTAGAGTCCTACGAGCAGTACTTC. Translation: CASSSGLESYEQYF.

The chain recombines TRBV6-5 with TRBJ1-1; no definite D call. Germline V gene sequence: CDR1 MNHEY, CDR2 SVGAGI. Trimming took off 6 bases at V and 1 base at J, with 12 bases between the two ends. This CDR3 is built from 14 residues. CDR3 loop: CASSPDFWNTEAFF. The DNA for the CDR3 is TGTGCCAGCAGCCCGGACTTTTGGAACACTGAAGCTTTCTTT.

This clonotype was detected only a few times. The chain's CDR3 is CASSKLAGEGDTQYF. CDR3 DNA sequence: TGTGCCAGCAGTAAACTAGCGGGAGAGGGAGATACGCAGTATTTT. The V gene is TRBV7-9, the J gene TRBJ2-3; 11 bases match TRBD2. This CDR3 comprises 15 residues. After removal of 6 bases from V and 5 bases from J, the junction contained 7 bases not matched to a gene. Germline V gives CDR1 SEHNR, CDR2 FQNEAQ (reference sequence).

This clonotype was seen ten or more times. This chain joins TRBV7-2 and TRBJ1-3, with D uncertain. Germline V CDR1 and CDR2: SGHTA, FQGNSA. V lost 1 base, J lost 3 bases, and 10 bases lay in between. CDR3 size: 15 residues. Here the CDR3 DNA reads TGTGCCAGCAGCTTAGATTTGGGCCGTGGAAACACCATATATTTT. Amino acid sequence: CASSLDLGRGNTIYF.

This clonotype was observed a handful of times. The rearrangement links TRBV4-2 to TRBJ1-5; perhaps TRBD1 as D (5 bases). From germline, CDR1 is LGHNA and CDR2 YNFKEQ. The CDR3 totals 14 residues. The V gene lost 3 bases and the J gene lost 6 bases, with 12 bases spanning the gap. The CDR3 region has the DNA TGTGCCAGCAGCCAGATAGGGGTCGGTCAGCCCCAGCATTTT. This codes for CASSQIGVGQPQHF.

The chain uses TRBV10-3 and TRBJ2-3, with 8 bases matching TRBD1. CDR1 and CDR2 from the germline V gene are ENHRY and SYGVKD. The V segment lost 3 bases and the J segment 6 bases; nucleotides outside the gene matches: 14. The CDR3 sequence is 17 residues long. CDR3 coding DNA: TGTGCCATCAGTGACTCGAGGGGACAGGAGGGCCCCGATACGCAGTATTTT. Encoded protein: CAISDSRGQEGPDTQYF.

Ten or more counts support this clonotype. The genes are TRBV4-1 and TRBJ2-1, with 9 bases identical to TRBD2. Germline V CDR1 and CDR2: MGHRA, YSYEKL. The CDR3 runs 17 residues. The ends lost 3 bases at V and 0 bases at J; junction bases unmatched: 6. CDR3 DNA: TGCGCCAGCAGCCATTCTAGCGGGACTCTCTCCTACAATGAGCAGTTCTTC. The encoded protein is CASSHSSGTLSYNEQFF.

The V gene is TRBV20-1, the J gene TRBJ2-1; D is uncertain. The CDR3 has 13 amino acids. Germline CDR1 reads DFQATT; CDR2 reads SNEGSKA (reference sequence). V was cut by 3 bases and J by 7 bases, with 13 bases left in between. CDR3 loop: CSARGQIGNEQFF. CDR3 coding DNA: TGCAGTGCTAGGGGTCAGATCGGGAATGAGCAGTTCTTC.

The chain employs TRBV12-3 or TRBV12-4 and TRBJ2-2; a possible D gene is TRBD1 (5 bases). CDR3 length: 16 amino acids. The V end lost 5 bases, the J end lost 4 bases, and 17 bases lay between the germline ends. The CDR3 reads CASSPSYRGPTGELFF. In nucleotides, the CDR3 is TGTGCCAGCAGTCCCTCCTATAGGGGTCCCACCGGGGAGCTGTTTTTT.

The chain combines TRBV24-1 with TRBJ2-7; TRBD2 matches at 10 bases. Per germline, CDR1 KGHDR and CDR2 SFDVKD. This CDR3 comprises 13 residues. The V and J ends lost 5 bases and 5 bases, in that order; junction bases with no gene match: 2. The CDR3 nucleotides read TGTGCCACCAGTGGCCTAGCGGGAGACGAGCAGTACTTC. This codes for CATSGLAGDEQYF.

The chain couples TRBV5-5 to TRBJ1-1, with D unclear. The CDR3 runs to 13 residues. Per germline, CDR1 SGHKS and CDR2 YYEKEE (reference sequence). The V end was cut by 0 bases, the J end by 6 bases, with 9 bases between. CDR3 sequence reads: CASSLVDGAEAFF. CDR3 nucleotide sequence: TGTGCCAGCAGCTTGGTGGACGGCGCTGAAGCTTTCTTT.

The table lists this clonotype with a few counts. The chain has TRBV29-1 and TRBJ2-2; TRBD2 is a possible D gene (5 bases). The CDR3 consists of 14 residues. V was shortened by 4 bases and J by 2 bases, with 11 bases between the two germline ends. From germline, CDR1 is SQVTM and CDR2 ANQGSEA. The CDR3 reads CSVGGGFNTGELFF. The DNA of the CDR3 is TGCAGCGTTGGCGGCGGGTTCAACACCGGGGAGCTGTTTTTT.

The V and J genes are TRBV7-2 and TRBJ2-7; 8 nucleotides line up with TRBD1. Germline V lookup: CDR1 SGHTA, CDR2 FQGNSA. Trimming at V came to 3 bases and at J to 4 bases, leaving 8 bases not matched to a gene. The CDR3 loop spans 15 amino acids. CDR3 residues: CASSLETGDRYEQYF. CDR3 coding DNA: TGTGCCAGCAGCTTGGAGACAGGGGACCGATACGAGCAGTACTTC.

This clonotype was counted ten times or more. The gene calls are TRBV12-3 or TRBV12-4 and TRBJ2-7; D may be TRBD1 (5 bases). The length of the CDR3 is 14 residues. Trimming took 5 bases from V and 0 from J, leaving 11 bases between them. CDR3: CASSLTGSSYEQYF. The CDR3 DNA reads as TGTGCCAGCAGTCTAACAGGTTCCTCCTACGAGCAGTACTTC.